These 23 T cell receptor beta chains were all obtained from the same sample, sequenced in a study of cytomegalovirus exposure and HLA in healthy donors. PCR employed 60 Vbeta and 13 Jbeta primers. Using immunoSEQ multiplex PCR, the repertoire was profiled, and TCRdb retains in-frame clones only, with some absent. This table holds about 100,000 clones, around 80% found once. The sequenced sample consisted of PBMCs. These receptors originate from a man aged 25 to 45 in good health and CMV-seronegative.

V usage is TRBV10-2 and J usage is TRBJ2-1, with 10 positions matching TRBD2. Germline V gene data show CDR1 as WSHSY and CDR2 as SAAADI. CDR3 size: 17 residues. V trimming: 0 bases; J trimming: 4 bases; junction bases outside the gene matches: 6. CDR3 sequence: CASSESPLAGVYNEQFF. The CDR3 DNA sequence: TGCGCCAGCAGTGAGTCGCCGCTAGCGGGGGTGTACAATGAGCAGTTCTTC.

This rearrangement joins TRBV5-5 to TRBJ2-1, with D possibly TRBD1 on 5 matching bases. The V end lost 0 bases, the J end lost 10 bases, and 20 bases lay between the germline ends. The CDR3 has 16 residues. CDR1 and CDR2 (germline): SGHKS, YYEKEE (reference sequence). In DNA, the CDR3 is TGTGCCAGCAGCTTGGAGGTCAGGCCCGATGCAGGGGAGCAGTTCTTC. This sequence encodes CASSLEVRPDAGEQFF.

The chain employs TRBV6-6 and TRBJ2-1; tentatively, D is TRBD2 (6 bases). V lost 7 bases and J lost 0, with 10 bases in between. The CDR3 loop spans 14 amino acids. Germline values: CDR1 MNHNY, CDR2 SVGAGI (reference sequence). The CDR3, as DNA: TGTGCCAGCACCTTGACTAGCTCCTACAATGAGCAGTTCTTC. Its translation: CASTLTSSYNEQFF.

This chain uses TRBV6-6 with TRBJ2-5; 9 bases agree with TRBD2. The CDR3 is made up of 16 amino acids. Germline-derived CDR1 and CDR2 are MNHNY and SVGAGI (reference sequence). J lost 4 bases, V lost 7 bases, and 13 bases had no gene match. The CDR3 protein is CASIQRGRGGIETQYF. CDR3 nucleotides: TGTGCCAGCATCCAAAGGGGGCGGGGGGGCATAGAGACCCAGTACTTC.

The chain links TRBV7-2 to TRBJ2-7, with 10 bases aligning to TRBD1. Trimming cost V 5 bases and J 9 bases; bases outside gene matches: 7. The CDR3 covers 13 residues. Looked up from germline, CDR1 is SGHTA and CDR2 is FQGNSA. The CDR3 protein is CASSGGDRGGQYF. The CDR3 nucleotides are TGTGCCAGCAGCGGGGGGGACAGGGGAGGGCAGTACTTC. Complete variable domain (other parts from reference TRBV7-2 and TRBJ2-7): GAGVSQSPSNKVTEKGKDVELRCDPISGHTALYWYRQSLGQGLEFLIYFQGNSAPDKSGLPSDRFSAERTGGSVSTLTIQRTQQEDSAVYLCASSGGDRGGQYFGPGTRLTVT.

The chain is built from TRBV6-6 and TRBJ1-1; D gene unclear. This CDR3 is built from 14 residues. The V gene's germline CDR1 is MNHNY and CDR2 SVGAGI (reference sequence). Trimming left V 0 bases short and J 5 bases short, with 10 bases between. In DNA, the CDR3 is TGTGCCAGCAGTTACTCGCCAGTTCGAACTGAAGCTTTCTTT. Protein: CASSYSPVRTEAFF.

CDR3 nucleotides: TGTGCCTGGAGCGGTCGGGTACCCTACGAGCAGTACTTC. Translating it yields CAWSGRVPYEQYF. This chain links TRBV30 with TRBJ2-7; D is uncertain. CDR1 GTSNPN and CDR2 SVGIG come from the germline V gene (reference sequence). The CDR3 has 13 amino acids. V was trimmed by 3 bases and J by 2 bases, leaving 11 bases between them. Supplemented by reference TRBV30 and TRBJ2-7, the full variable domain reads SQTIHQWPATLVQPVGSPLSLECTVEGTSNPNLYWYRQAAGRGLQLLFYSVGIGQISSEVPQNLSASRPQDRQFILSSKKLLLSDSGFYLCAWSGRVPYEQYFGPGTRLTVT.

The chain combines TRBV11-3 with TRBJ1-1; D uncertain. With 0 bases removed from V and 3 bases from J, the gap between germline ends came to 5 bases. Germline CDR1 SGHNT, CDR2 YENEEA. CDR3 length equals 13 residues. The CDR3 protein is CASSLERDTEAFF. The CDR3 DNA sequence: TGTGCCAGCAGCTTAGAGCGGGACACTGAAGCTTTCTTT. The whole variable domain, remainder taken from reference TRBV11-3 and TRBJ1-1, is EAGVVQSPRYKIIEKKQPVAFWCNPISGHNTLYWYLQNLGQGPELLIRYENEEAVDDSQLPKDRFSAERLKGVDSTLKIQPAELGDSAVYLCASSLERDTEAFFGQGTRLTVV.

J is TRBJ2-6 and V is TRBV6-4; 8 bases agree with TRBD1. CDR1 is MRHNA, CDR2 SNTAGT, per germline. The V and J ends lost 6 bases and 6 bases, in that order; junction bases with no gene match: 4. The CDR3 length is 14 residues. Written as DNA, the CDR3 is TGTGCCAGCAGCGAGACAGGGGAGGCCAACGTCCTGACTTTC. Amino acids: CASSETGEANVLTF.

This chain links TRBV18 with TRBJ1-3; 7 bases agree with TRBD1. Per germline, CDR1 KGHSH and CDR2 LQKENI. CDR3 length equals 15 residues. V lost 3 bases and J lost 2; bases outside the gene matches: 4. Written as DNA, the CDR3 is TGTGCCAGCTCACCGACAGGGAACGCTGGAAACACCATATATTTT. Its translation is CASSPTGNAGNTIYF.

This clone was counted a single time. The rearrangement joins TRBV20-1 to TRBJ1-2; D perhaps matches TRBD1 (6 bases). Germline values: CDR1 DFQATT, CDR2 SNEGSKA (reference sequence). The CDR3 consists of 11 residues. CDR3 in amino acids: CLIGGAGGYTF. As DNA, the CDR3 is TGCTTAATCGGGGGGGCTGGCGGCTACACCTTC.

The sample holds a few counts of this clone. The chain combines TRBV6-5 with TRBJ2-7; D may be TRBD1 (6 bases). Looked up from germline, CDR1 is MNHEY and CDR2 is SVGAGI. Trimming took off 8 bases at V and 2 bases at J, with 16 bases between the two ends. This CDR3 has 14 amino acids. The CDR3 bases are TGTGCCAGCTCGACGACAGGATTTACCTACGAGCAGTACTTC. Protein product: CASSTTGFTYEQYF.

This clone came up once. The J gene is TRBJ1-5, the V gene TRBV4-1; 8 bases are shared with TRBD1. Per germline, CDR1 MGHRA and CDR2 YSYEKL. After removal of 5 bases from V and 4 bases from J, the junction contained 7 bases not matched to a gene. This CDR3 spans 15 amino acids. The CDR3: CASSSQGAGNQPQHF. DNA of the CDR3: TGCGCCAGCAGCTCCCAGGGGGCTGGAAATCAGCCCCAGCATTTT.

V usage is TRBV7-8 and J usage is TRBJ1-1; 8 positions agree with TRBD1. CDR1 is SGHVS, CDR2 FQNEAQ, per germline. The V segment lost 5 bases and the J segment 8 bases; nucleotides outside the gene matches: 7. The CDR3 spans 13 residues. In DNA, the CDR3 is TGTGCCAGCAGCCAAAGTGGGACAGGAGAAGCTTTCTTT. This gives the protein CASSQSGTGEAFF.

This clone showed up just a few times. V is TRBV4-3 and J is TRBJ1-2; weak D call: TRBD1 (6 bases). From germline, CDR1 is LGHNA and CDR2 YSLEER. The CDR3 length is 16 residues. Trimming stripped 1 base from V and 5 bases from J, with 17 bases between. CDR3 loop: CASSQVLPGHGYGYTF. Written as DNA, the CDR3 is TGCGCCAGCAGCCAAGTCCTTCCGGGACACGGATATGGCTACACCTTC.

V and J are TRBV7-9 and TRBJ2-2, with D unresolved. This CDR3 region has 15 residues. V lost 0 bases, J lost 4 bases, and 9 bases lay in between. Germline CDR1 reads SEHNR; CDR2 reads FQNEAQ (reference sequence). The CDR3 here is CASSLAPILTGELFF. In DNA form, the CDR3 reads TGTGCCAGCAGCTTAGCACCTATACTCACCGGGGAGCTGTTTTTT.

This chain uses TRBV7-9 with TRBJ1-6; no clear D. Germline V gives CDR1 SEHNR, CDR2 FQNEAQ (reference sequence). Trimming left V 5 bases short and J 7 bases short, with 12 bases between. The CDR3 consists of 14 residues. The CDR3 DNA is TGTGCCAGCAGCGGCGGCCGGGGAAATTCACCCCTCCACTTT. Translation: CASSGGRGNSPLHF.

The chain couples TRBV7-2 to TRBJ1-5; tentatively, D is TRBD1 (5 bases). Looked up from germline, CDR1 is SGHTA and CDR2 is FQGNSA. The CDR3 sequence is 14 residues long. With 5 bases removed from V and 3 bases from J, the gap between germline ends came to 11 bases. The CDR3 region has the DNA TGTGCCAGCAGCCCACGGGGGGTCAATCAGCCCCAGCATTTT. It translates to CASSPRGVNQPQHF.

This clone came up a few times. This chain connects TRBV28 to TRBJ2-5; D might be TRBD2 (5 bases). The CDR3 covers 14 residues. V was shortened by 5 bases and J by 5 bases, with 15 bases between the two germline ends. Germline CDR1 reads MDHEN; CDR2 reads SYDVKM. Here the CDR3 DNA reads TGTGCCAGCAGTCTAGGAGGTCAGAGGGAGACCCAGTACTTC. Translating it yields CASSLGGQRETQYF.

V and J are TRBV2 and TRBJ1-1; 9 bases line up with TRBD1. This CDR3 is built from 14 residues. Trimming at V came to 5 bases and at J to 3 bases, leaving 4 bases not matched to a gene. Germline lookup yields CDR1 SNHLY and CDR2 FYNNEI. The CDR3 here is CASSTDRGYTEAFF. CDR3 nucleotide sequence: TGTGCCAGCAGTACGGACAGGGGATACACTGAAGCTTTCTTT.

The genes are TRBV7-6 and TRBJ1-2; D possibly corresponds to TRBD1 (5 bases). V was cut by 1 base and J by 8 bases, with 17 bases left in between. Germline-derived CDR1 and CDR2 are SGHVS and FNYEAQ. This CDR3 contains 15 residues. Here the CDR3 reads CASSLGGRVAEGYTF. For the CDR3, the DNA is TGTGCCAGCAGCTTAGGAGGCAGGGTCGCTGAAGGCTACACCTTC.

V is TRBV27 and J is TRBJ2-7, with D perhaps matching TRBD1 (6 bases). This CDR3 has 10 amino acids. Germline values: CDR1 MNHEY, CDR2 SMNVEV (reference sequence). V was shortened by 11 bases and J by 6 bases, with 11 bases between the two germline ends. The CDR3: CAPPGVEQYF. The CDR3 DNA sequence: TGTGCCCCGCCAGGGGTCGAGCAGTACTTC.

This chain connects TRBV7-9 to TRBJ2-1, with D unclear. This CDR3 region has 13 residues. Germline values: CDR1 SEHNR, CDR2 FQNEAQ (reference sequence). V was trimmed by 0 bases and J by 7 bases, leaving 7 bases between them. This CDR3 reads CASSLASRNEQFF. CDR3 coding DNA: TGTGCCAGCAGCTTAGCGTCCAGGAATGAGCAGTTCTTC.